The subject of this entry is one TCR beta chain. This entry belongs to a study of blood T cell repertoires in COVID-19. Repertoires were generated with immunoSEQ multiplex PCR, while TCRdb's copy carries only in-frame clones and drops some. The sample lists 290,000 or so clones; 80% to 95% were seen once. Everyone who took part was about 18 to 89 years old, and they came from about two dozen US areas. The germline V gene has CDR1 WNHNN and CDR2 SYGVQD (reference sequence). This CDR3 comprises 15 residues. Trimming removed 5 bases from V and 7 bases from J; junction bases left unmatched: 11. The source material was PBMCs or T cells enriched from blood (not recorded which). V is TRBV10-1 and J is TRBJ1-1, with 9 nucleotides matching TRBD1. This clonotype was sampled from a woman aged 30 to 39 who had recovered from COVID-19. CDR3 sequence (DNA): TGCGCCAGCAGTACCGGGACAGGGCGAAGAGGTGAAGCTTTCTTT. This encodes CASSTGTGRRGEAFF.